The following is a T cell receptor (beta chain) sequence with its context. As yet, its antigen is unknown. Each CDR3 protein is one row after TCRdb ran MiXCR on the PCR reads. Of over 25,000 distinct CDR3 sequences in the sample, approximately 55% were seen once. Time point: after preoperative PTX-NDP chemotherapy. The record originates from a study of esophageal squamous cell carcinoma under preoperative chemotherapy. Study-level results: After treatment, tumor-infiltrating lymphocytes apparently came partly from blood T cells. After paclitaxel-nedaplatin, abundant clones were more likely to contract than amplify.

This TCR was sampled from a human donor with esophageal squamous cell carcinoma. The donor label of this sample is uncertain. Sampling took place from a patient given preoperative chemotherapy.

In nucleotides, the CDR3 is TGTGCCAGCAGCTTAGATGGACTGGGGGGGGGGCCGAAAGATATTCAGTATTTT. It specifies CASSLDGLGGGPKDIQYF. V gene TRBV7-2 combines with J gene TRBJ2-3, with D tentatively TRBD2 (7 bases). V lost 1 base to trimming and J lost 12 bases, with 29 bases between them. The CDR3 has 18 residues. Germline CDR1 reads SGHTA; CDR2 reads FQGNSA.